The T cell receptor beta chain under discussion was sequenced for a study of neoadjuvant nivolumab and ipilimumab in lung cancer. Study findings and constraints: Only two of four nivolumab-treated tumors gained richness and clonality by surgery.

To note about this clone: Its antigen is not identified.

TCRdb's copy holds only in-frame clones and misses some; the assay was immunoSEQ multiplex PCR. The sample carries 26,000 or so clones, more than 80% recorded once. Germline V gene lookup returns CDR1 LNHDA and CDR2 SQIVND (reference sequence). CDR3 size: 14 residues. Trimming left V 6 bases short and J 6 bases short, with 15 bases between. The TCR originated in an adult with non-small cell lung cancer. The specimen comprised tumor tissue, sampled after neoadjuvant nivolumab, alone or with ipilimumab, at or shortly before surgery. This sequence joins TRBV19 and TRBJ1-5, with D unresolved. CDR3 loop: CASSDGWGGQPQHF. For the CDR3, the DNA is TGTGCCAGTAGCGACGGTTGGGGAGGTCAGCCCCAGCATTTT. The full variable domain, completed using reference TRBV19 and TRBJ1-5, is DGGITQSPKYLFRKEGQNVTLSCEQNLNHDAMYWYRQDPGQGLRLIYYSQIVNDFQKGDIAEGYSVSREKKESFPLTVTSAQKNPTAFYLCASSDGWGGQPQHFGDGTRLSIL.